The T cell receptor beta chain under discussion was sequenced for a study of OX40 agonist ivuxolimab in advanced cancers. Background on the study: Treatment received earlier with anti-PD-1, anti-PD-L1 or anti-CTLA-4 agents was allowed, and more than 35% had some.

Libraries were prepared by immunoSEQ multiplex PCR; TCRdb keeps only in-frame clonotypes and omits some of them. The table has approximately 94,000 clones, about 93% seen once. Remarks on this clone: Its antigen is undetermined.

General study results and limits: The mean number of expanded clones was higher in CD8+ T cells than in CD4+. CD4+ and CD8+ blood T cells expanded clonally by week 6 at 0.1 to 3.0 mg/kg.

Germline V gene data show CDR1 as SGHTA and CDR2 as FQGNSA. With 3 bases clipped from V and 0 bases from J, the junction kept 6 bases outside the gene matches. The CDR3 extends over 16 amino acids. The clonotype originates from an adult with an advanced solid tumor such as melanoma, head and neck, liver or kidney cancer. The chain employs TRBV7-2 and TRBJ2-7, with 9 bases fitting TRBD1. Sequencing was performed on CD4+ or CD8+ T cells sorted from blood, taken in a trial of the OX40 agonist ivuxolimab. The CDR3, as DNA: TGTGCCAGCAGCTTCGCCGGGACAGGGAGCTCCTACGAGCAGTACTTC. Protein sequence: CASSFAGTGSSYEQYF.